This T cell receptor beta chain was profiled in a study of blood T cell repertoires in COVID-19. Study at large: The United States, Italy and Spain provided the acute and convalescent COVID-19 samples. T cells, B-cell-depleted T cells, or PBMCs provided the cDNA or gDNA that served as material.

Original analysis: Researchers report that nucleated cell counts were estimated from reference gene primer amplification. Sequencing used immunoSEQ multiplex PCR; TCRdb keeps in-frame clones, though not all of them. That table gives V, J and clone size, and the DNA gave D and trimming. The top ten hold more than 2% of the sample, which has about 150,000 clones, roughly nine tenths seen once. This receptor was identified in a woman in her sixties or seventies with acute or convalescent COVID-19. Specimen: peripheral blood.

For the CDR3, the DNA is TGTGCCAGCTCACCACCAGTTGTAGCGGGGGGCAATGAGCAGTTCTTC. Translated, it gives CASSPPVVAGGNEQFF. J is TRBJ2-1 and V is TRBV18, with 10 bases aligning to TRBD2. V was clipped by 0 bases and J by 6 bases; unmatched bases: 5. This CDR3 contains 16 residues. Germline V lookup: CDR1 KGHSH, CDR2 LQKENI.